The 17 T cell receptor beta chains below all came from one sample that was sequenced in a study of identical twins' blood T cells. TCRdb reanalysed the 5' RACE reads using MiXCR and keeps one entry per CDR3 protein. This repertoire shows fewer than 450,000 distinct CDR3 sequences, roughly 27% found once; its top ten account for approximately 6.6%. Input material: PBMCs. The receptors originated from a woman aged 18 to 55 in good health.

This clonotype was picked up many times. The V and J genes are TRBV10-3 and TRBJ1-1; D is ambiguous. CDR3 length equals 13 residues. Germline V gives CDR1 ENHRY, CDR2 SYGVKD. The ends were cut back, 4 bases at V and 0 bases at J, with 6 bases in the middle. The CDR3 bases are TGTGCCATCAGTGTCAGCATGAACACTGAAGCTTTCTTT. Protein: CAISVSMNTEAFF.

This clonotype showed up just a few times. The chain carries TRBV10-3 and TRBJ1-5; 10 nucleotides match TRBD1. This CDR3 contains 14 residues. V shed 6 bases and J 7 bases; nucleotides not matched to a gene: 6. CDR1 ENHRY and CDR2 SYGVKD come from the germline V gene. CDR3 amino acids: CAIRGTGVGQPQHF. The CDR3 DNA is TGTGCCATCAGGGGGACAGGGGTAGGCCAGCCCCAGCATTTT.

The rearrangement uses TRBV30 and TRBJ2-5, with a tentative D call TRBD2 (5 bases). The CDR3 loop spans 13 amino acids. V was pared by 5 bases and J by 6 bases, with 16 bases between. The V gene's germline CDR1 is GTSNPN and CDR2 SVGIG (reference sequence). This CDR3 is CAWGTLRVKTQYF. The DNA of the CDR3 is TGTGCCTGGGGAACCTTGCGGGTGAAGACCCAGTACTTC.

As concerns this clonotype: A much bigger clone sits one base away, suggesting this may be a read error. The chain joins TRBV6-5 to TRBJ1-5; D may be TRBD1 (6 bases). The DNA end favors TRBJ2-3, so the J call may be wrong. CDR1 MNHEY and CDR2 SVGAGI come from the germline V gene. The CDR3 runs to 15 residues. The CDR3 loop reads CASSYSAGENQPQYF. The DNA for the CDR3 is TGTGCCAGCAGTTACTCGGCAGGGGAAAATCAGCCCCAGTATTTT.

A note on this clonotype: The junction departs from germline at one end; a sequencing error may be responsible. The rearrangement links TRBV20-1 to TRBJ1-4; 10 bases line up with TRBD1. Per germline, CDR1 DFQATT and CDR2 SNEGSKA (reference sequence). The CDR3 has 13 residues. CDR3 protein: CSGRQGANEKPFF. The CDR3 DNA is TGCAGTGGGAGACAGGGGGCTAATGAAAAACCGTTTTTT.

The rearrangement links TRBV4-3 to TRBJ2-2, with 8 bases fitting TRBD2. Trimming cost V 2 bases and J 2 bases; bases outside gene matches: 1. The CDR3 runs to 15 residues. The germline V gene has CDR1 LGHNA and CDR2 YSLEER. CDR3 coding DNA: TGCGCCAGCAGCCAAACTAGCGGTAACACCGGGGAGCTGTTTTTT. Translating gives CASSQTSGNTGELFF.

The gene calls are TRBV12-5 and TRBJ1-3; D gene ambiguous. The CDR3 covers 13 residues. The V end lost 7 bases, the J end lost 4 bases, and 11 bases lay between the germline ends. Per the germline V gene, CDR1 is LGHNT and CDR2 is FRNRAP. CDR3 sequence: CASAPDVGNTIYF. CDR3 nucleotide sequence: TGTGCTAGTGCCCCCGACGTCGGAAACACCATATATTTT.

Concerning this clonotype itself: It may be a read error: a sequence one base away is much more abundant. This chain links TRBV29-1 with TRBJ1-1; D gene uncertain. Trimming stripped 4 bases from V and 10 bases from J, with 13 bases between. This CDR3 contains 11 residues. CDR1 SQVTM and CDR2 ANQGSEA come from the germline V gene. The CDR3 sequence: CSVGVVTAAFF. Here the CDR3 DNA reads TGCAGCGTTGGGGTGGTCACCGCAGCTTTCTTT.

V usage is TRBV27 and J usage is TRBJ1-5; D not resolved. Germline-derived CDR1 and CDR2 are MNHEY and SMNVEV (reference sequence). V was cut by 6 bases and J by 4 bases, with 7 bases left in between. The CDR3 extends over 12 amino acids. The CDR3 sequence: CASRAPNQPQHF. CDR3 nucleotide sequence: TGTGCCAGCAGAGCCCCTAATCAGCCCCAGCATTTT.

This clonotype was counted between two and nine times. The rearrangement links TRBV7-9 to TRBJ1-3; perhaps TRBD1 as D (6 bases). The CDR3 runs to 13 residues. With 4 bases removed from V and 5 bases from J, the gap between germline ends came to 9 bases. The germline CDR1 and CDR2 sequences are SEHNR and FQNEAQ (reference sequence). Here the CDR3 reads CASSSGHRNTIYF. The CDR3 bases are TGTGCCAGCAGCTCGGGACACCGAAACACCATATATTTT. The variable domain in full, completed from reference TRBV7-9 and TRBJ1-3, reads DTGVSQNPRHKITKRGQNVTFRCDPISEHNRLYWYRQTLGQGPEFLTYFQNEAQLEKSRLLSDRFSAERPKGSFSTLEIQRTEQGDSAMYLCASSSGHRNTIYFGEGSWLTVV.

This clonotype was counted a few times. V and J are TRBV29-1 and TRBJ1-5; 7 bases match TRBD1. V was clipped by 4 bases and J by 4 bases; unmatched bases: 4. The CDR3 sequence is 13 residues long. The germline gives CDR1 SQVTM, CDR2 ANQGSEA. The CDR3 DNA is TGCAGCGTTGTGGAGACAGGGAATCAGCCCCAGCATTTT. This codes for CSVVETGNQPQHF.

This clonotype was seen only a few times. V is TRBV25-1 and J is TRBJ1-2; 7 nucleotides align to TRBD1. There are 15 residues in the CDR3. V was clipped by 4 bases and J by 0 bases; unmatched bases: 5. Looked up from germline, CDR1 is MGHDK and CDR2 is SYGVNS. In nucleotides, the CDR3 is TGTGCCAGCAGTGGAGCGGGACAGACTAACTATGGCTACACCTTC. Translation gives CASSGAGQTNYGYTF.

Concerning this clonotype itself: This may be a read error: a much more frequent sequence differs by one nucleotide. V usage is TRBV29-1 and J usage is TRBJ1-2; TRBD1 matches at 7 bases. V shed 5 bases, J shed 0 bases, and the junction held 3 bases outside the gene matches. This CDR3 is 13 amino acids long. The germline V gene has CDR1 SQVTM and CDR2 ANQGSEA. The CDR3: CSVRDSTNYGYTF. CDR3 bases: TGCAGCGTTCGGGACAGTACTAACTATGGCTACACCTTC.

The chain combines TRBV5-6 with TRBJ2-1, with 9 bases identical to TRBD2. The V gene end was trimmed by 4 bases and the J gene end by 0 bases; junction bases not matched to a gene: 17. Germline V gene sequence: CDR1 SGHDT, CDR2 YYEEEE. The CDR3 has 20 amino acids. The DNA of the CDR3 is TGTGCCAGCAGCAAGACGGTGGGGGCGGGAGGGTTAAGCTCCTACAATGAGCAGTTCTTC. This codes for CASSKTVGAGGLSSYNEQFF.

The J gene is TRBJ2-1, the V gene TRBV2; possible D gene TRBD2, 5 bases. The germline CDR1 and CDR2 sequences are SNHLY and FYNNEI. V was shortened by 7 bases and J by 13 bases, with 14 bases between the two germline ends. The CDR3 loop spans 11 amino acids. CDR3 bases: TGTGCCAGCACCCCGAGAGGAGGCCAGTTCTTC. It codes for CASTPRGGQFF.

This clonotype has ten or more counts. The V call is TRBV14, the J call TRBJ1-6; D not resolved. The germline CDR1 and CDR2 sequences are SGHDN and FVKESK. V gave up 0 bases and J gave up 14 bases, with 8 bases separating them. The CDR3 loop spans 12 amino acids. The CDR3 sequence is CASSQDRATLHF. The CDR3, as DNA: TGTGCCAGCAGCCAAGACCGAGCCACCCTCCACTTT.

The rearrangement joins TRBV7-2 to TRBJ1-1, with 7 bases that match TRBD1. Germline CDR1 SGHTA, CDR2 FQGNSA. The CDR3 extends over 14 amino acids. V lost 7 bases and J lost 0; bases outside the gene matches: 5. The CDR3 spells CASTPGGLNTEAFF. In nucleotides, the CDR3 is TGTGCCAGCACCCCAGGGGGATTGAACACTGAAGCTTTCTTT.